This TCR beta chain was retrieved from a study of T cell repertoires in cytomegalovirus infection (dated by TCRdb to 2018 to 2020). Background for the entire study: Donor HLA type was relevant to the analysis, as public TCR beta signatures indicated carriage of CMV infection together with the matching HLA type.

Reads for this sample came from an Illumina HiSeq 1500. TCRdb redid the processing of the public reads, applying fastp at Q25 and MiXCR, and retained in-frame beta chains. Identical CDR3 proteins give one entry, which carries the most common genes and DNA. Across this sample there are around 130,000 distinct CDR3 sequences, with approximately 24% seen only once. The top ten clones comprise approximately 35% of the sample. Overall results and qualifications from the work: In both this cohort and an independent roughly 400-donor cohort, the cumulative frequency of public TCR beta family members distinguished carriers of CMV infection plus the relevant HLA type. The ex vivo response was dominated by HLA-C-restricted CMV-specific TCR beta clonotypes, which also provided the single most frequent clonotype in two of eight donors.

Of note for this clonotype: Its antigen is unknown. No clone much larger than this one lies a single base away; base qualities are absent.

From the cysteine through the phenylalanine, the CDR3 covers 14 amino acids. The read is trimmed to its CDR3 DNA, 42 bases read in frame from base 1. V loses 0 bases, J loses 6 bases, and the germline ends lie 12 bases apart. As encoded in the germline V gene, CDR1 is SGDLS while CDR2 is YYNGEE. The V and J segments used are TRBV9 and TRBJ1-2; the D gene is perhaps TRBD1, from 6 matching bases. The receptor comes from a human donor in good health (CMV status not recorded). Some clones in this sample may be carry-over from other donors' samples. The specimen was PBMCs, sequenced either directly or after in vitro stimulation (not recorded which). For the CDR3, the sequence is CASSVEAGEDGYTF. The nucleotides read TGTGCCAGCAGCGTAGAGGCAGGGGAGGATGGCTACACCTTC. The variable domain in full, with residues beyond the CDR3 obtained from the reference TRBV9 and TRBJ1-2 genes, is DSGVTQTPKHLITATGQRVTLRCSPRSGDLSVYWYQQSLDQGLQFLIQYYNGEERAKGNILERFSAQQFPDLHSELNLSSLELGDSALYFCASSVEAGEDGYTFGSGTRLTVV.